These T cell receptor beta chains were read from a single sample in a study of shared clonotypes between healthy human individuals. Sequencing was performed with immunoSEQ multiplex PCR; in TCRdb, only in-frame clones are kept and a portion is missing. The top ten hold around 0.35% of the sample, which has 2 million to 2.5 million clones, under 95% seen once. What was sequenced was naive CD4+ T cells from PBMCs. These TCRs come from a man younger than 30 in good health. Some clones in this sample may be carry-over from other donors' samples. The conserved cysteine and the conserved F or W are not part of the CDR3 here. The D gene is left open where the match is weak.

j_call d_call v_call cdr3_aa
TRBJ2-7 NA TRBV29-1 SVRWDTYEQY
TRBJ2-1 TRBD2 TRBV7-2 ASSLTSGRAPSNEQF
TRBJ2-7 TRBD1 TRBV6-1 AARDRGDPEQY
TRBJ1-1 NA TRBV9 ASTPTGSNTEAF
TRBJ2-7 NA TRBV4-1 ASSKEPAKAYEQY
TRBJ1-5 TRBD1 TRBV30 AWMGQEYSNQPQH
TRBJ2-5 TRBD2 TRBV5-1 ASSLVSGGQETQY
TRBJ2-3 NA TRBV5-1 ASSLDRRDTQY
TRBJ2-7 NA TRBV2 ASSDSGEQY
TRBJ2-7 NA TRBV4-2 ASSVGGYYEQY
TRBJ1-1 TRBD1 TRBV6-1 ASSEALSTGRTF
TRBJ2-7 TRBD1 TRBV7-3 ASSDGTGVYEQY
TRBJ2-6 NA TRBV18 ASSPTVSGANVLT
TRBJ1-5 NA TRBV28 ASKLSNQPQH
TRBJ2-7 TRBD1 TRBV2 ASRGQVIVYEQY
TRBJ1-5 NA TRBV18 ASSPGVQRNQPQH
TRBJ1-2 NA TRBV28 ASSNFYGYT
TRBJ2-7 NA TRBV2 ASSVSGSEQY
TRBJ2-1 TRBD1 TRBV28 ASSWGRGLNEQF
TRBJ2-3 TRBD2 TRBV27 ASSFGGSLEGTQY
TRBJ2-7 NA TRBV5-1 ASSSSSGTAEQY
TRBJ2-3 TRBD1 TRBV4-1 ASSQTRDRGPYTQY
TRBJ1-2 TRBD1 TRBV19 ASSIGQGAFLGYT
TRBJ1-5 NA TRBV7-7 ASSLGTNQPQH
TRBJ2-1 TRBD2 TRBV5-5 ASSLLAGGAYNEQF
TRBJ2-1 TRBD2 TRBV28 ASSYPTSGRGNEQF
TRBJ2-1 TRBD2 TRBV5-1 APPGLAESSYNEQF
TRBJ2-7 NA TRBV7-2 ASSSGLGYEQY